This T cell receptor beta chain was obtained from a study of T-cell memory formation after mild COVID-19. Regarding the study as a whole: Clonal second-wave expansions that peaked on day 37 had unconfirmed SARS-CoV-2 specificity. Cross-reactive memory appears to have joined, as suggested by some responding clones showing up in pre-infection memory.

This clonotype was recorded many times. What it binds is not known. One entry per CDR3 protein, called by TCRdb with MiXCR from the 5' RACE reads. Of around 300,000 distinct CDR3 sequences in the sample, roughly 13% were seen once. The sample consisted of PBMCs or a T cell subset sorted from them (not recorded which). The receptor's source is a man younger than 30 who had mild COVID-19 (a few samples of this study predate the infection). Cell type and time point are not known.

CDR3 coding DNA: TGTGCCAGCAGGTCGGGACTAGCGGAGTTCCAAGAGACCCAGTACTTC. As protein: CASRSGLAEFQETQYF. V and J are TRBV3-1 and TRBJ2-5; 11 bases line up with TRBD2. V lost 6 bases and J lost 1; bases outside the gene matches: 7. The V gene's germline CDR1 is LGHDT and CDR2 YNNKEL (reference sequence). There are 16 residues in the CDR3.